This T cell receptor (beta chain) was profiled in a study of tumor-infiltrating lymphocytes in primary liver carcinoma. Looking at the study overall: Men and women, 30 to 69 years of age, made up the patients.

A constant-region primer primed TCR beta cDNA synthesis from 500 to 550 ng of total RNA. Slightly modified ARM-PCR, run as three nested multiplex PCR rounds, produced the TCR beta libraries. The opening two PCR rounds, around 10 cycles each, paired TRBV1-TRBV30 forward primers with a C-beta reverse primer. Each CDR3 protein gets one entry after TCRdb re-called the multiplex PCR reads with MiXCR. The repertoire holds around 70,000 distinct CDR3 sequences, nearly 70% seen once, with 25% to 35% in the top ten. DNA and RNA were both co-extracted from about 19-30 mg of bulk tissue that had not been sorted. Germline V gives CDR1 SEHNR, CDR2 FQNEAQ (reference sequence). The V end lost 8 bases, the J end lost 3 bases, and 17 bases lay between the germline ends. The CDR3 runs 14 residues. Study-level findings and limits: Researchers found tumor-adjacent and tumor-blood pairs overlapped less than tumor region pairs. Significantly larger top-250-clone fractions were found in tumors than in blood (p = 0.039).

As concerns this clonotype: What it recognizes is unknown. A much more abundant neighbour one base away suggests this may be a read error.

Sequenced material: liver tumor tissue from sampling region 4. Subset given: tumor region T4, right-lateral pole. The clonotype was recovered from a middle-aged man with primary liver carcinoma and hepatitis B virus infection. The chain joins TRBV7-9 to TRBJ2-7; D not resolved. This chain's CDR3 is CASLEITVYYEQYF. As DNA, the CDR3 is TGTGCCAGCCTAGAGATAACAGTCTACTACGAGCAGTACTTC.